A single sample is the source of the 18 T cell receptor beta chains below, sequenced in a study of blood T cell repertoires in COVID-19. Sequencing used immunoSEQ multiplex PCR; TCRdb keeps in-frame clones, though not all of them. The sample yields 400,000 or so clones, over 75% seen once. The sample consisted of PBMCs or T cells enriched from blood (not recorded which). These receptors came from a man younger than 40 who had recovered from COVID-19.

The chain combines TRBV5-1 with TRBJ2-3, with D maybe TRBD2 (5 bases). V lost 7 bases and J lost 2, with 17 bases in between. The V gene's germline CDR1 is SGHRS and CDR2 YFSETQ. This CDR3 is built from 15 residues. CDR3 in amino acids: CASRLRGSVTDTQYF. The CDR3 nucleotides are TGCGCCAGCCGACTACGGGGAAGTGTCACAGATACGCAGTATTTT.

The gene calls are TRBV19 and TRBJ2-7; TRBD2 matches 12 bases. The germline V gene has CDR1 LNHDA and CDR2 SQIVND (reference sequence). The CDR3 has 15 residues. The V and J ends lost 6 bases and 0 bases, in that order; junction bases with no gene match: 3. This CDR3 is CASSGLAGNSYEQYF. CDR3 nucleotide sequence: TGTGCCAGTAGCGGACTAGCGGGGAACTCCTACGAGCAGTACTTC.

The CDR3 nucleotides are TGTGCCAGCAACCCTAGGGAGGGAAACACCATATATTTT. It specifies CASNPREGNTIYF. The V gene is TRBV5-4, the J gene TRBJ1-3; D ambiguous. The CDR3 length is 13 residues. Germline V gene lookup returns CDR1 SGHNT and CDR2 YYREEE (reference sequence). Trimming removed 6 bases at V and 4 bases at J, with 11 bases between.

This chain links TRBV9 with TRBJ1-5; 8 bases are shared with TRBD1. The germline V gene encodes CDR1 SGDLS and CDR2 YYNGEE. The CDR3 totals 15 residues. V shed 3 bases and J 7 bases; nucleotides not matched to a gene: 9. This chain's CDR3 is CASSATGAPQQPQHF. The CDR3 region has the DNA TGTGCCAGCAGCGCGACAGGGGCGCCGCAGCAGCCCCAGCATTTT.

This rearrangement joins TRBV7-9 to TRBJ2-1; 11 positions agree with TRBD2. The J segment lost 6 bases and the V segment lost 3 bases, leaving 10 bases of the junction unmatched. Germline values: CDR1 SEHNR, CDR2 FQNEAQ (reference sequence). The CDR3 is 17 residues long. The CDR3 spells CASSFVAGGPIGNEQFF. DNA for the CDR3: TGTGCCAGCAGCTTCGTAGCGGGAGGGCCTATCGGCAATGAGCAGTTCTTC.

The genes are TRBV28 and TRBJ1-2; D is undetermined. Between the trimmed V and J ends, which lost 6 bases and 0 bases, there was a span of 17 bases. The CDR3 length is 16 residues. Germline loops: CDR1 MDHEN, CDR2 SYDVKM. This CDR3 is CASSSNPGRPNYGYTF. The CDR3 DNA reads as TGTGCCAGCAGCTCAAACCCGGGAAGACCTAACTATGGCTACACCTTC.

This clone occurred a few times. CDR3 protein: CAWTMTVYNSPLHF. The CDR3 region has the DNA TGTGCCTGGACTATGACAGTCTATAATTCACCCCTCCACTTT. The chain couples TRBV30 to TRBJ1-6; a weak D match, TRBD1 (5 bases). With 4 bases removed from V and 3 bases from J, the gap between germline ends came to 10 bases. The CDR3 runs to 14 residues. Germline V CDR1 and CDR2: GTSNPN, SVGIG (reference sequence).

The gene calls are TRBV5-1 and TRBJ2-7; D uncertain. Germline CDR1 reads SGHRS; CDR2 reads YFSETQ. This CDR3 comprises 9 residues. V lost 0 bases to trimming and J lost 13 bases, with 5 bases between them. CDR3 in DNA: TGCGCCAGCAGCTTGGCTTTCTACTTC. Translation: CASSLAFYF.

The CDR3 protein is CASSNRGRDTEAFF. DNA for the CDR3: TGTGCCAGTAGTAACAGGGGCCGGGACACTGAAGCTTTCTTT. The chain joins TRBV19 to TRBJ1-1; 7 nucleotides agree with TRBD1. From germline, CDR1 is LNHDA and CDR2 SQIVND (reference sequence). This CDR3 has 14 amino acids. V shed 4 bases, J shed 3 bases, and the junction held 5 bases outside the gene matches.

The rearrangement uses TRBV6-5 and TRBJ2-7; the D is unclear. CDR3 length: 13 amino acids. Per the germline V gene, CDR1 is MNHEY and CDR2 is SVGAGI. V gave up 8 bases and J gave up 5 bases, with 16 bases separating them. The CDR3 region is CASSAVPWDEQYF. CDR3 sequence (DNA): TGTGCCAGCTCTGCGGTACCCTGGGACGAGCAGTACTTC.

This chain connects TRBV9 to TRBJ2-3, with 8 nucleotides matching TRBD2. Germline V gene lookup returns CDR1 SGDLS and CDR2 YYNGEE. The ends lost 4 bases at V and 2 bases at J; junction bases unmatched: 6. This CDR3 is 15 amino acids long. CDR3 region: CASSQASGSTDTQYF. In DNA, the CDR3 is TGTGCCAGCAGCCAGGCTAGCGGGTCCACAGATACGCAGTATTTT.

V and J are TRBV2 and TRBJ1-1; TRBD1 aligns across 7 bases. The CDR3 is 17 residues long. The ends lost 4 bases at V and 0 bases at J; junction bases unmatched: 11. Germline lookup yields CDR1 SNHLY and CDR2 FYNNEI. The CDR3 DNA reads TGTGCCAGCAGTGCTAATTTCTGGGACAGTATGAACACTGAAGCTTTCTTT. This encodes CASSANFWDSMNTEAFF. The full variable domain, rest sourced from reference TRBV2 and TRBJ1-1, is EPEVTQTPSHQVTQMGQEVILRCVPISNHLYFYWYRQILGQKVEFLVSFYNNEISEKSEIFDDQFSVERPDGSNFTLKIRSTKLEDSAMYFCASSANFWDSMNTEAFFGQGTRLTVV.

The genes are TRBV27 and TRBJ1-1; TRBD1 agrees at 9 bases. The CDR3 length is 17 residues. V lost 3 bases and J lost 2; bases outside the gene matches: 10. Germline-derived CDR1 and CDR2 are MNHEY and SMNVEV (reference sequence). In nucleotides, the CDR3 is TGTGCCAGCAGTTTGGGACAGGGCCGGGCGCTAAACACTGAAGCTTTCTTT. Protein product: CASSLGQGRALNTEAFF.

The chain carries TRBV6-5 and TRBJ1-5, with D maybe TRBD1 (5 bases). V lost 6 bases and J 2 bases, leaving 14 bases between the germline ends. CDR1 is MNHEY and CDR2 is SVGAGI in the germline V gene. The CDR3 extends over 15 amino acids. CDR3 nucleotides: TGTGCCAGCAGCAGCCAGGGCGAGGGCAATCAGCCCCAGCATTTT. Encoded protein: CASSSQGEGNQPQHF.

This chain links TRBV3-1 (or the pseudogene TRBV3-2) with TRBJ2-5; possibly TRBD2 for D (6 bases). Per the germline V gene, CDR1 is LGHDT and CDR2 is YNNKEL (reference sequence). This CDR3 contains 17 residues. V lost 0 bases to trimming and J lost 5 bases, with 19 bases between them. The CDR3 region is CASSQDRLLRDWETQYF. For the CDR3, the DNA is TGTGCCAGCAGCCAAGATCGGCTGTTGCGGGACTGGGAGACCCAGTACTTC.

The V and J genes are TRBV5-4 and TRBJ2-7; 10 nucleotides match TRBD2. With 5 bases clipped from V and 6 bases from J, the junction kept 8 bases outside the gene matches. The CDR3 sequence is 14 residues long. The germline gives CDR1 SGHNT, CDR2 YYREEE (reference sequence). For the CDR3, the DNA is TGTGCCAGCAGTTCCGGGACTAGCGTAGTCGAGCAGTACTTC. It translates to CASSSGTSVVEQYF.

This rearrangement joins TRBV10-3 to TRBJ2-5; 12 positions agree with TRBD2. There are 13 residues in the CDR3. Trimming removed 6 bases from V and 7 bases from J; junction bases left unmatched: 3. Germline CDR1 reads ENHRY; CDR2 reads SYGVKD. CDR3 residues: CAISGLAGSTQYF. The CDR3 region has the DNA TGTGCCATCAGCGGACTAGCGGGATCGACCCAGTACTTC.

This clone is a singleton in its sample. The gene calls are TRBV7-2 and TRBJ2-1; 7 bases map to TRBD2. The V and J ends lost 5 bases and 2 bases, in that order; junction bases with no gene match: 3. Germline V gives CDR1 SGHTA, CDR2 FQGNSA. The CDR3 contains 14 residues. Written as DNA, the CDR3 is TGTGCCAGCAGCCACGCGGGGGCCTACAATGAGCAGTTCTTC. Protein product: CASSHAGAYNEQFF.